Listed here are 2 T cell receptor beta chains from one sample, sequenced in a study of identifying expanded T cells in peripheral blood. Here immunoSEQ multiplex PCR was the method, and the copy in TCRdb shows in-frame clones only, minus some. Counted here are around 100,000 clones, approximately 90% occurring once; the ten biggest clones make up about 16%. Material: blood. The receptors originated from a person between 18 and 75 years old in good health.

The chain recombines TRBV4-1 with TRBJ1-2; 7 bases are shared with TRBD1. There are 14 residues in the CDR3. The junction had 4 bases not matched to a gene; V was cut back by 3 bases and J by 3 bases. Looked up from germline, CDR1 is MGHRA and CDR2 is YSYEKL. The CDR3 nucleotides read TGCGCCAGCAGCCAGTACAGGGGTGACTATGGCTACACCTTC. Translation gives CASSQYRGDYGYTF.

This clone showed up just once. This CDR3 reads CATRIMNTEAFF. The CDR3 region has the DNA TGTGCCACCAGAATCATGAACACTGAAGCTTTCTTT. The chain combines TRBV6-1 with TRBJ1-1; D unresolved. V lost 10 bases to trimming and J lost 0 bases, with 9 bases between them. The CDR3 runs 12 residues. Germline V lookup: CDR1 MNHNS, CDR2 SASEGT.